The 4 T cell receptor beta chains presented below share a single source sample, sequenced in a study of T cell repertoires in cytomegalovirus infection. TCRdb redid the calling of the reads with MiXCR, one entry per CDR3 protein. The sample lists just over 450,000 distinct CDR3 sequences; 40% to 50% were seen once. Their cognate antigens are unknown. This specimen consisted of cultured PBMCs, obtained from culture after CMV antigen stimulation. Receptors originate from a human donor in good health (CMV status not recorded). Some clones in this sample may be carry-over from other donors' samples.

This clonotype appeared many times. The V call is TRBV12-3 or TRBV12-4, the J call TRBJ1-3, with no clear D. The CDR3 has 11 amino acids. Between the trimmed V and J ends, which lost 6 bases and 4 bases, there was a span of 4 bases. CDR3 DNA: TGTGCCAGCAGCCTGGGAAACACCATATATTTT. Protein product: CASSLGNTIYF.

V gene TRBV7-6 combines with J gene TRBJ2-1, with TRBD2 as a possible D gene (5 bases). Germline V gene data show CDR1 as SGHVS and CDR2 as FNYEAQ. V dropped 3 bases and J dropped 6 bases, with 12 bases sitting between them. The length of the CDR3 is 14 residues. CDR3: CASSFAGGSNEQFF. The CDR3 nucleotides are TGTGCCAGCAGCTTCGCCGGCGGGTCCAATGAGCAGTTCTTC.

J is TRBJ1-2 and V is TRBV27, with no clear D. Germline CDR1 reads MNHEY; CDR2 reads SMNVEV (reference sequence). The CDR3 totals 16 residues. V dropped 2 bases and J dropped 2 bases, with 15 bases sitting between them. CDR3 DNA: TGTGCCAGCAGTTTAAACCCGTGGACTGAAAACTATGGCTACACCTTC. Translation: CASSLNPWTENYGYTF.

V gene TRBV7-9 combines with J gene TRBJ2-1, with TRBD2 matching over 9 bases. CDR1 is SEHNR and CDR2 is FQNEAQ in the germline V gene (reference sequence). The CDR3 contains 16 residues. The trim removed 2 bases at V and 3 bases at J, leaving 5 bases unmatched. CDR3 loop: CASSLWLAGSYNEQFF. Written as DNA, the CDR3 is TGTGCCAGCAGCTTATGGCTAGCGGGGAGCTACAATGAGCAGTTCTTC.